This T cell receptor (beta chain) was identified during a study of blood T cell repertoires in COVID-19. About the research overall: Acute and convalescent COVID-19 samples came from the United States, Italy and Spain.

TCRdb keeps only in-frame clones here, not all; method: immunoSEQ multiplex PCR. This sample has about 230,000 clones, with about nine tenths found just once. V lost 3 bases to trimming and J lost 4 bases, with 15 bases between them. The germline V gene encodes CDR1 SGHAT and CDR2 FQNNGV. The CDR3 contains 15 residues. The chain couples TRBV11-2 to TRBJ1-2; unclear D gene. The sequence came from a woman between 35 and 50 years old with acute COVID-19. Sequencing was carried out using PBMCs or T cells enriched from blood (not recorded which). CDR3 sequence reads: CASSLESGRGYGYTF. CDR3 coding DNA: TGTGCCAGCAGCTTGGAATCGGGTCGTGGCTATGGCTACACCTTC.